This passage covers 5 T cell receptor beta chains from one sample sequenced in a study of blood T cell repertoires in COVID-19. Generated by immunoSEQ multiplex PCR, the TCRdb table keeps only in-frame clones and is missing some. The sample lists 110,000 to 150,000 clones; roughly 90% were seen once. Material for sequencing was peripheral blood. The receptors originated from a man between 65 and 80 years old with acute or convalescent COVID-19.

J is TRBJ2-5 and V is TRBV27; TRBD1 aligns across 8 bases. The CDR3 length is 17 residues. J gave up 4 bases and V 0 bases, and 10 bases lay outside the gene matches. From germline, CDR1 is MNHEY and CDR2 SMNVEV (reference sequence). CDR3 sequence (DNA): TGTGCCAGCAGTTTATCGCGGACAGGGATCGAAGGAGAGACCCAGTACTTC. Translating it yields CASSLSRTGIEGETQYF.

The CDR3 sequence: CASSLAGGPTAYEQYF. The CDR3 DNA sequence: TGTGCCAGCAGCTTGGCCGGGGGGCCGACGGCCTACGAGCAGTACTTC. This chain connects TRBV5-6 to TRBJ2-7; a possible D gene is TRBD2 (7 bases). CDR3 length: 16 amino acids. V was clipped by 0 bases and J by 2 bases, with 15 bases between them. The germline gives CDR1 SGHDT, CDR2 YYEEEE.

CDR3 in amino acids: CASSGLGGARYNEQFF. In nucleotides, the CDR3 is TGTGCCAGCAGCGGCCTTGGGGGGGCGCGATACAATGAGCAGTTCTTC. V is TRBV7-2 and J is TRBJ2-1; a possible D gene is TRBD2 (7 bases). Per the germline V gene, CDR1 is SGHTA and CDR2 is FQGNSA. V lost 5 bases and J lost 4, with 18 bases in between. The CDR3 sequence is 16 residues long. The full variable domain, with the rest looked up from reference TRBV7-2 and TRBJ2-1, is GAGVSQSPSNKVTEKGKDVELRCDPISGHTALYWYRQSLGQGLEFLIYFQGNSAPDKSGLPSDRFSAERTGGSVSTLTIQRTQQEDSAVYLCASSGLGGARYNEQFFGPGTRLTVL.

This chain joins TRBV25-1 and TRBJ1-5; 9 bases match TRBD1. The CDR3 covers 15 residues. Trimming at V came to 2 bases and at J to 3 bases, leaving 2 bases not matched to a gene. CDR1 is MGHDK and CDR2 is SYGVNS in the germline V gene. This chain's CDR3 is CASSEGTGTNQPQHF. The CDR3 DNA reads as TGTGCCAGCAGTGAAGGGACAGGGACCAATCAGCCCCAGCATTTT.

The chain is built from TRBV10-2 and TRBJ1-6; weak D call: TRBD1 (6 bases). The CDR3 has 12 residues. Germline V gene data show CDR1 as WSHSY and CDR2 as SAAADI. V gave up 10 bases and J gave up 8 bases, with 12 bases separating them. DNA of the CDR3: TGCGCCACAGGTTCAGGGGATTCACCCCTCCACTTT. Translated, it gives CATGSGDSPLHF.